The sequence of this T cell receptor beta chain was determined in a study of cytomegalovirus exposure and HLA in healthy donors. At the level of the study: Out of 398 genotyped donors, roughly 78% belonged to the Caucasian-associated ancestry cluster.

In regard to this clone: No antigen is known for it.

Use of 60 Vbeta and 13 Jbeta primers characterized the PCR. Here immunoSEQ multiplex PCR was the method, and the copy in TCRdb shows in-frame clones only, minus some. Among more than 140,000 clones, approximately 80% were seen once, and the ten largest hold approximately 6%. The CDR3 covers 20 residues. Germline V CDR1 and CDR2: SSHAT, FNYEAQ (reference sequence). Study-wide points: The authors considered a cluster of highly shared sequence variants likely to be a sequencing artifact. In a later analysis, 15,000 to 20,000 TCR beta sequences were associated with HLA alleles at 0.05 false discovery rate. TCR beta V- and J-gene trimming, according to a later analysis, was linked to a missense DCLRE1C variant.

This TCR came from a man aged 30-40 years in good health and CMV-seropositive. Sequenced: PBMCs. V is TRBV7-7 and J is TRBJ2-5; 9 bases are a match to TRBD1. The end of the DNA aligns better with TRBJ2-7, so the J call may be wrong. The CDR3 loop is CASSFTRDRVRRGPKNEQYF. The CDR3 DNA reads TGTGCCAGCAGCTTTACCCGGGACAGGGTGAGACGCGGGCCCAAGAACGAGCAGTACTTC.